This TCR beta chain was recovered during a study of T cell repertoires in cytomegalovirus infection. Overall study findings and caveats: Dominating the ex vivo response were TCR beta clonotypes that were CMV-specific and HLA-C-restricted. Summed public TCR beta family frequency identified CMV carriers bearing the relevant HLA.

TCRdb re-called the reads through MiXCR, storing one row per CDR3 protein. The sample holds approximately 400,000 distinct CDR3 sequences, roughly 31% seen once. V gave up 3 bases and J gave up 6 bases, with 19 bases separating them. Germline-derived CDR1 and CDR2 are SGHNT and YYREEE (reference sequence). The CDR3 extends over 16 amino acids. In the case of this clonotype: Its target is unknown.

This clonotype originated in a human donor in good health (CMV status not recorded). Some clones in this sample may be carry-over from other donors' samples. V gene TRBV5-4 combines with J gene TRBJ2-1; tentatively, D is TRBD2 (7 bases). Sequenced sample: PBMCs. CDR3 loop: CASSYPGGGHGNEQFF. The CDR3 DNA is TGTGCCAGCAGCTATCCGGGGGGCGGTCACGGCAATGAGCAGTTCTTC.